This T cell receptor (beta chain) was sequenced during a study of blood T cell repertoires in COVID-19. This CDR3 is 15 amino acids long. Trimming pared 0 bases from V and 3 bases from J, leaving 7 bases between. The germline V gene encodes CDR1 SGDLS and CDR2 YYNGEE. Data came from immunoSEQ multiplex PCR; TCRdb stores just in-frame clones and leaves some out. The table has about 120,000 clones, about nine tenths seen once; the top ten hold approximately 4.4%. This clonotype was obtained from a woman in her forties or fifties with acute or convalescent COVID-19. The sample consisted of peripheral blood. This sequence joins TRBV9 and TRBJ1-6; D possibly corresponds to TRBD1 (6 bases). As DNA, the CDR3 is TGTGCCAGCAGCGTAGGGACAGACTATAATTCACCCCTCCACTTT. Its translation is CASSVGTDYNSPLHF.